This passage covers 25 T cell receptor beta chains from one sample sequenced in a study of T cells after posttransplantation cyclophosphamide. Busulfan-fludarabine conditioning, marrow transplant, and cyclophosphamide on days +3 and +4 were administered. The assay was immunoSEQ multiplex PCR, and TCRdb's table has in-frame clones only and misses some. The sample includes roughly 23,000 clones, roughly 90% seen only once; the top ten take about 12%. Sequencing used PBMCs, obtained after allogeneic stem cell transplant with posttransplant cyclophosphamide. The source of these receptors is a female patient aged 30 to 45 who received an allogeneic stem cell transplant from an unrelated donor, was CMV-positive, and had no GVHD. Some of these T cells may belong to the graft donor.

The chain carries TRBV30 and TRBJ1-4; D gene unclear. CDR1 and CDR2 (germline): GTSNPN, SVGIG (reference sequence). The CDR3 is 11 residues long. V shed 0 bases and J shed 8 bases, with 4 bases lying between them. The CDR3 spells CAWSVSEKLFF. Here the CDR3 DNA reads TGTGCCTGGAGTGTAAGCGAAAAACTGTTTTTT.

This rearrangement joins TRBV19 to TRBJ2-3; tentatively, D is TRBD2 (5 bases). The CDR3 covers 14 residues. V lost 5 bases to trimming and J lost 3 bases, with 12 bases between them. Per the germline V gene, CDR1 is LNHDA and CDR2 is SQIVND (reference sequence). Here the CDR3 reads CASSEGESTDTQYF. The CDR3 bases are TGTGCCAGTAGTGAGGGCGAGTCAACAGATACGCAGTATTTT.

The rearrangement links TRBV18 to TRBJ2-7; 8 positions agree with TRBD2. Germline-derived CDR1 and CDR2 are KGHSH and LQKENI. After removal of 2 bases from V and 2 bases from J, the junction contained 8 bases not matched to a gene. The CDR3 has 16 amino acids. The DNA for the CDR3 is TGTGCCAGCTCACCAATGTCTAGCGGGCGACCCTACGAGCAGTACTTC. Translating gives CASSPMSSGRPYEQYF.

This chain links TRBV5-1 with TRBJ2-7; maybe TRBD1 (6 bases). The CDR3 has 14 amino acids. Germline V gene lookup returns CDR1 SGHRS and CDR2 YFSETQ. Trimming took off 5 bases at V and 2 bases at J, with 14 bases between the two ends. The CDR3 DNA follows: TGCGCCAGCAGTGGTCTGGGACACACCTACGAGCAGTACTTC. Translating gives CASSGLGHTYEQYF. The complete variable domain, with remaining parts taken from reference TRBV5-1 and TRBJ2-7, reads KAGVTQTPRYLIKTRGQQVTLSCSPISGHRSVSWYQQTPGQGLQFLFEYFSETQRNKGNFPGRFSGRQFSNSRSEMNVSTLELGDSALYLCASSGLGHTYEQYFGPGTRLTVT.

The rearrangement joins TRBV25-1 to TRBJ2-7; D is perhaps TRBD2 (6 bases). CDR1 is MGHDK and CDR2 is SYGVNS in the germline V gene. Between the trimmed V and J ends, which lost 6 bases and 4 bases, there was a span of 16 bases. The CDR3 is 14 residues long. CDR3 DNA: TGTGCCAGCAGCGGGTTCGCGGGGATGTACGAGCAGTACTTC. It encodes CASSGFAGMYEQYF.

The V gene is TRBV30, the J gene TRBJ2-5, with D perhaps TRBD1 (6 bases). The DNA end is a closer match to TRBJ2-7, so the J assignment may be wrong. CDR3 size: 17 residues. Germline-derived CDR1 and CDR2 are GTSNPN and SVGIG (reference sequence). CDR3 in amino acids: CAWTLGSGEPLSYEQYF. The DNA for the CDR3 is TGTGCCTGGACCTTGGGCTCAGGGGAGCCCCTCTCCTACGAGCAGTACTTC.

The chain combines TRBV28 with TRBJ1-1; D not resolved. CDR1 is MDHEN, CDR2 SYDVKM, per germline. V gave up 1 base and J gave up 6 bases, with 15 bases separating them. The CDR3 extends over 15 amino acids. The DNA for the CDR3 is TGTGCCAGCAGTTTATTAAAGACGGGTAGGTCTGAAGCTTTCTTT. Amino acids: CASSLLKTGRSEAFF.

The rearrangement links TRBV28 to TRBJ1-6; weak D call: TRBD1 (5 bases). The germline CDR1 and CDR2 sequences are MDHEN and SYDVKM. The CDR3 consists of 17 residues. Deletions cut 3 bases from V and 1 base from J, with 13 bases between. CDR3 in DNA: TGTGCCAGCAGTTTTGGGGGAGGGGCTTCCTATAATTCACCCCTCCACTTT. The encoded protein is CASSFGGGASYNSPLHF. The full variable domain, completed using reference TRBV28 and TRBJ1-6, is DVKVTQSSRYLVKRTGEKVFLECVQDMDHENMFWYRQDPGLGLRLIYFSYDVKMKEKGDIPEGYSVSREKKERFSLILESASTNQTSMYLCASSFGGGASYNSPLHFGNGTRLTVT.

The gene calls are TRBV6-5 and TRBJ2-7, with 8 bases fitting TRBD1. This CDR3 region has 16 residues. The junction had 6 bases not matched to a gene; V was cut back by 0 bases and J by 2 bases. Germline V gives CDR1 MNHEY, CDR2 SVGAGI. This CDR3 is CASSYSGTGGPYEQYF. In nucleotides, the CDR3 is TGTGCCAGCAGTTACTCGGGAACAGGGGGACCCTACGAGCAGTACTTC.

V and J are TRBV7-2 and TRBJ2-5, with 7 bases lining up with TRBD2. This CDR3 is 16 amino acids long. V was pared by 1 base and J by 1 base, with 6 bases of the junction left unmatched. Germline loops: CDR1 SGHTA, CDR2 FQGNSA. The CDR3 DNA sequence: TGTGCCAGCAGCTTAGTTGCTAGCGGTTTCCAAGAGACCCAGTACTTC. Translation gives CASSLVASGFQETQYF.

This rearrangement joins TRBV5-8 to TRBJ1-6, with 7 nucleotides matching TRBD1. Germline lookup yields CDR1 SGHTS and CDR2 YDEGEE. J lost 9 bases, V lost 7 bases, and 10 bases had no gene match. The CDR3 covers 14 residues. In DNA form, the CDR3 reads TGTGCCAGCTCCCCCTGGCAGGGGGGTTCACCCCTCCACTTT. Translation: CASSPWQGGSPLHF.

The chain recombines TRBV2 with TRBJ2-2, with D maybe TRBD1 (6 bases). Trimming left V 6 bases short and J 1 base short, with 15 bases between. Germline lookup yields CDR1 SNHLY and CDR2 FYNNEI. CDR3 length: 16 residues. The CDR3 is CASRPSTGGNTGELFF. CDR3 in DNA: TGTGCCAGCAGGCCGTCGACAGGAGGGAACACCGGGGAGCTGTTTTTT.

The chain carries TRBV10-3 and TRBJ1-5, with 7 nucleotides matching TRBD1. From germline, CDR1 is ENHRY and CDR2 SYGVKD. V trimming: 2 bases; J trimming: 6 bases; junction bases outside the gene matches: 4. CDR3 length equals 14 residues. CDR3 nucleotide sequence: TGTGCCATCAGTGAGGGTACAGGGGCTCAGCCCCAGCATTTT. Translating it yields CAISEGTGAQPQHF.

V gene TRBV4-3 combines with J gene TRBJ2-5; D call uncertain. The J call is in doubt because the DNA end fits TRBJ2-7 better. The CDR3 totals 15 residues. Germline CDR1 LGHNA, CDR2 YSLEER. CDR3 loop: CASSQEPSSSYEQYF. In DNA form, the CDR3 reads TGCGCCAGCAGCCAAGAGCCTTCTAGCTCCTACGAGCAGTACTTC.

The gene calls are TRBV5-1 and TRBJ2-1; 13 positions match TRBD2. The V gene end was trimmed by 4 bases and the J gene end by 7 bases; junction bases not matched to a gene: 11. The length of the CDR3 is 17 residues. The germline V gene has CDR1 SGHRS and CDR2 YFSETQ. CDR3 DNA: TGCGCCAGCAGCCCGGGGACTAGCGGGAATTTTGGGAATGAGCAGTTCTTC. Residues: CASSPGTSGNFGNEQFF.

The rearrangement links TRBV30 to TRBJ1-5; D is undetermined. Between the trimmed V and J ends, which lost 2 bases and 3 bases, there was a span of 8 bases. Germline V lookup: CDR1 GTSNPN, CDR2 SVGIG (reference sequence). The CDR3 spans 13 residues. CDR3 nucleotide sequence: TGTGCCTGGAGTAACAGCCTCAATCAGCCCCAGCATTTT. This encodes CAWSNSLNQPQHF.

This clone showed up just once. This chain uses TRBV28 with TRBJ2-2; 8 bases fit TRBD1. V was pared by 7 bases and J by 6 bases, with 7 bases of the junction left unmatched. The germline CDR1 and CDR2 sequences are MDHEN and SYDVKM. The CDR3 length is 14 residues. The CDR3: CASNWDRQAGELFF. The CDR3 DNA reads as TGTGCCAGCAACTGGGACAGGCAGGCCGGGGAGCTGTTTTTT. Supplemented by reference TRBV28 and TRBJ2-2, the full variable domain reads DVKVTQSSRYLVKRTGEKVFLECVQDMDHENMFWYRQDPGLGLRLIYFSYDVKMKEKGDIPEGYSVSREKKERFSLILESASTNQTSMYLCASNWDRQAGELFFGEGSRLTVL.

V is TRBV7-8 and J is TRBJ2-5; TRBD1 matches at 12 bases. Trimming cost V 5 bases and J 5 bases; bases outside gene matches: 9. The germline V gene has CDR1 SGHVS and CDR2 FQNEAQ. The CDR3 is made up of 16 amino acids. For the CDR3, the DNA is TGTGCCAGCAGCCTGAGAGGGACAGGGGGCTTGGAGACCCAGTACTTC. It yields the protein CASSLRGTGGLETQYF.

The chain has TRBV6-5 and TRBJ2-5; D is possibly TRBD1 (6 bases). V dropped 5 bases and J dropped 11 bases, with 18 bases sitting between them. Per germline, CDR1 MNHEY and CDR2 SVGAGI. The CDR3 runs 13 residues. The CDR3: CASSTLTGREQYF. The CDR3 DNA reads as TGTGCCAGCAGTACACTGACAGGAAGGGAGCAGTACTTC.

The chain is built from TRBV29-1 and TRBJ2-5, with 13 positions matching TRBD2. This CDR3 has 14 residues. The junction had 3 bases not matched to a gene; V was cut back by 6 bases and J by 2 bases. Germline V gene data show CDR1 as SQVTM and CDR2 as ANQGSEA. CDR3 sequence reads: CSVVTSGGQETQYF. CDR3 coding DNA: TGCAGCGTAGTGACTAGCGGGGGGCAAGAGACCCAGTACTTC. The full variable domain, in which reference TRBV29-1 and TRBJ2-5 provide the parts outside the CDR3, is SAVISQKPSRDICQRGTSLTIQCQVDSQVTMMFWYRQQPGQSLTLIATANQGSEATYESGFVIDKFPISRPNLTFSTLTVSNMSPEDSSIYLCSVVTSGGQETQYFGPGTRLLVL.

V gene TRBV7-3 combines with J gene TRBJ2-3, with D maybe TRBD2 (6 bases). Per germline, CDR1 SGHTA and CDR2 FQGTGA. CDR3 length: 17 amino acids. Between the trimmed V and J ends, which lost 4 bases and 2 bases, there was a span of 19 bases. CDR3: CASSSQGSGRTTDTQYF. In DNA form, the CDR3 reads TGTGCCAGCAGCTCCCAGGGCTCAGGGAGGACCACAGATACGCAGTATTTT.

This clone was counted a single time. The rearrangement uses TRBV28 and TRBJ1-2; TRBD1 matches 7 bases. Germline CDR1 MDHEN, CDR2 SYDVKM. J lost 2 bases, V lost 5 bases, and 11 bases had no gene match. The CDR3 has 16 residues. CDR3 coding DNA: TGTGCCAGCAGTCCACGGACAGGTCCGCCAAACTATGGCTACACCTTC. Protein product: CASSPRTGPPNYGYTF.

V gene TRBV2 combines with J gene TRBJ2-7; tentative D call: TRBD1 (7 bases). From germline, CDR1 is SNHLY and CDR2 FYNNEI. Deletions cut 10 bases from V and 5 bases from J, with 12 bases between. There are 11 residues in the CDR3. CDR3: CATPRGDEQYF. The CDR3 nucleotides are TGTGCCACCCCCAGGGGGGACGAGCAGTACTTC. Using reference TRBV2 and TRBJ2-7 for the parts outside the CDR3, the full variable domain is EPEVTQTPSHQVTQMGQEVILRCVPISNHLYFYWYRQILGQKVEFLVSFYNNEISEKSEIFDDQFSVERPDGSNFTLKIRSTKLEDSAMYFCATPRGDEQYFGPGTRLTVT.

This clone was observed once. V gene TRBV7-8 combines with J gene TRBJ1-5; possibly TRBD1 for D (6 bases). V gave up 5 bases and J gave up 5 bases, with 19 bases separating them. The CDR3 consists of 16 residues. The germline V gene encodes CDR1 SGHVS and CDR2 FQNEAQ. The CDR3 sequence is CASSPGGPVGYQPQHF. The CDR3 coding sequence is TGTGCCAGCAGCCCCGGGGGGCCAGTCGGATATCAGCCCCAGCATTTT.

The chain is built from TRBV9 and TRBJ2-1; 8 bases align to TRBD1. Trimming at V came to 3 bases and at J to 0 bases, leaving 2 bases not matched to a gene. This CDR3 contains 15 residues. Germline V gene sequence: CDR1 SGDLS, CDR2 YYNGEE. CDR3 sequence reads: CASSADRGSYNEQFF. The CDR3 region has the DNA TGTGCCAGCAGCGCCGACAGGGGCTCCTACAATGAGCAGTTCTTC.